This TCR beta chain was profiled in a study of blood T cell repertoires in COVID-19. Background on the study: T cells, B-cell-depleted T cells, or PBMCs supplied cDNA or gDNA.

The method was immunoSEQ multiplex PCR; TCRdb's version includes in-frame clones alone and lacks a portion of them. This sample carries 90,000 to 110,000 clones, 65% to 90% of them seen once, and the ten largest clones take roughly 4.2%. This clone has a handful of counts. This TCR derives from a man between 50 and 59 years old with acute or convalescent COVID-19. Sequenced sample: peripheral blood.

The CDR3 loop reads CASSLARAGGSQPQHF. The CDR3 DNA reads TGTGCCAGCAGCTTAGCTAGAGCGGGGGGGAGTCAGCCCCAGCATTTT. The chain joins TRBV7-9 to TRBJ1-5; a weak D match, TRBD1 (5 bases). The germline V gene has CDR1 SEHNR and CDR2 FQNEAQ (reference sequence). CDR3 length equals 16 residues. The V gene lost 0 bases and the J gene lost 6 bases, with 15 bases spanning the gap.